This T cell receptor beta chain appears in the sequencing data of a study of identical twins. All donors comprised healthy Caucasians. Germline V gives CDR1 MGHRA, CDR2 YSYEKL. Deletions cut 0 bases from V and 4 bases from J, with 12 bases between. This CDR3 spans 16 amino acids. This clonotype was picked up one time. Its cognate antigen is unknown. General observations from the study: Insertion counts were lower in abundant cord blood beta clonotypes, a trend that memory repertoires did not show. Diverse VJ usage suggested most zero-insertion clonotypes were not invariant T cells.

TCRdb re-called the 5' RACE reads with MiXCR, one entry per CDR3 protein. The profile covers some 590,000 distinct CDR3 sequences, with just under 10% appearing a single time and around 3.1% taken by the ten largest. The sample was also reused in another study, on yellow fever vaccine responses in identical twins.

The J gene is TRBJ1-4, the V gene TRBV4-1, with D tentatively TRBD1 (6 bases). Input material: PBMCs. This TCR was recovered from a woman aged 18-29 years in good health. The chain's CDR3 is CASSQEKGHSNEKLFF. The CDR3 DNA reads TGCGCCAGCAGCCAAGAGAAGGGACACAGTAATGAAAAACTGTTTTTT.